The T cell receptor beta chain under discussion was sequenced for a study of blood T cell repertoires in COVID-19. Study-level background: Acute-phase and convalescent COVID-19 samples originated in the United States, Italy and Spain. PBMCs, B-cell-depleted T cells, or T cells provided the cDNA or gDNA that made up the material.

Seattle-derived patients entered the study during active infection and were followed longitudinally. Per the original methods: Amplified reference gene primers provided the basis for estimating nucleated cell counts. The data were produced by immunoSEQ multiplex PCR, yet TCRdb's version contains in-frame clones alone and is incomplete. The V and J calls and clone size are taken from that table; D and trimming were inferred from the DNA. The profile shows around 220,000 clones, 86% of them singletons. Germline-derived CDR1 and CDR2 are SGHKS and YYEKEE (reference sequence). After removal of 3 bases from V and 0 bases from J, the junction contained 3 bases not matched to a gene. The CDR3 covers 14 residues.

The sequence was collected from a woman between 45 and 65 years old with COVID-19, enrolled during active disease. V is TRBV5-5 and J is TRBJ2-7; 7 bases map to TRBD1. The specimen sequenced was peripheral blood. The CDR3 region is CASSSRGSSYEQYF. CDR3 bases: TGTGCCAGCAGCTCCAGGGGGAGCTCCTACGAGCAGTACTTC. Drawing the rest from reference TRBV5-5 and TRBJ2-7, the complete variable domain is DAGVTQSPTHLIKTRGQQVTLRCSPISGHKSVSWYQQVLGQGPQFIFQYYEKEERGRGNFPDRFSARQFPNYSSELNVNALLLGDSALYLCASSSRGSSYEQYFGPGTRLTVT.